The 15 T cell receptor beta chains below come from one sample, sequenced in a study of shared clonotypes between healthy human individuals. Naive CD8 cells lacked CD45RO, underwent positive selection for CCR7 and left out terminally differentiated effector memory CD45RA+ cells. Profiled with immunoSEQ multiplex PCR; TCRdb holds only in-frame clones, not every one. The sample shows under 1 million clones, more than 85% of them seen only once. The sample consisted of naive CD8+ T cells sorted from blood. Every receptor here comes from a man aged 30-40 years in good health.

This sequence joins TRBV27 and TRBJ2-7, with 9 bases that match TRBD1. The CDR3 is made up of 13 amino acids. J gave up 3 bases and V 6 bases, and 3 bases lay outside the gene matches. In germline, CDR1 is MNHEY, CDR2 SMNVEV (reference sequence). The CDR3: CASSQDRGYEQYF. CDR3 in DNA: TGTGCCAGCAGCCAGGACAGGGGCTACGAGCAGTACTTC.

The V call is TRBV7-6, the J call TRBJ1-1, with a tentative D call TRBD1 (5 bases). This CDR3 spans 14 amino acids. Germline loops: CDR1 SGHVS, CDR2 FNYEAQ. Trimming left V 0 bases short and J 4 bases short, with 9 bases between. The CDR3 bases are TGTGCCAGCAGCTTAGCGGGGGATACCACTGAAGCTTTCTTT. Its translation: CASSLAGDTTEAFF. Complete variable domain (other parts from reference TRBV7-6 and TRBJ1-1): GAGVSQSPRYKVTKRGQDVALRCDPISGHVSLYWYRQALGQGPEFLTYFNYEAQQDKSGLPNDRFSAERPEGSISTLTIQRTEQRDSAMYRCASSLAGDTTEAFFGQGTRLTVV.

The chain links TRBV11-2 to TRBJ2-1, with TRBD2 identical over 9 bases. The CDR3 contains 13 residues. With 8 bases clipped from V and 4 bases from J, the junction kept 3 bases outside the gene matches. Germline V CDR1 and CDR2: SGHAT, FQNNGV. The CDR3 region is CASLAGGYNEQFF. The CDR3 coding sequence is TGTGCCAGCCTGGCGGGAGGGTACAATGAGCAGTTCTTC.

The chain employs TRBV2 and TRBJ1-5, with D tentatively TRBD1 (6 bases). Trimming removed 7 bases from V and 0 bases from J, with 13 bases in between. The CDR3 runs to 15 residues. The germline CDR1 and CDR2 sequences are SNHLY and FYNNEI. CDR3 loop: CASKLEGVSNQPQHF. DNA of the CDR3: TGTGCCAGCAAATTGGAGGGGGTTAGCAATCAGCCCCAGCATTTT. The full variable domain, with the rest looked up from reference TRBV2 and TRBJ1-5, is EPEVTQTPSHQVTQMGQEVILRCVPISNHLYFYWYRQILGQKVEFLVSFYNNEISEKSEIFDDQFSVERPDGSNFTLKIRSTKLEDSAMYFCASKLEGVSNQPQHFGDGTRLSIL.

V is TRBV4-1 and J is TRBJ1-1, with D perhaps matching TRBD1 (6 bases). Trimming stripped 1 base from V and 10 bases from J, with 13 bases between. This CDR3 is built from 13 residues. Germline CDR1 MGHRA, CDR2 YSYEKL. The DNA for the CDR3 is TGCGCCAGCAGCCAAGTGGGGGACACTATAGCTTTCTTT. Amino acids: CASSQVGDTIAFF.

This chain joins TRBV28 and TRBJ1-5; no reliable D call. Per germline, CDR1 MDHEN and CDR2 SYDVKM. V was clipped by 7 bases and J by 4 bases, with 11 bases between them. The CDR3 contains 13 residues. The CDR3 loop reads CASTPPPNQPQHF. The CDR3 bases are TGTGCCAGCACCCCGCCCCCGAATCAGCCCCAGCATTTT.

The rearrangement links TRBV7-8 to TRBJ2-1; D call uncertain. This CDR3 region has 13 residues. CDR1 and CDR2 (germline): SGHVS, FQNEAQ. With 3 bases removed from V and 8 bases from J, the gap between germline ends came to 11 bases. The DNA of the CDR3 is TGTGCCAGCAGCTTTCTAAAGAACCATGAGCAGTTCTTC. Translating gives CASSFLKNHEQFF.

J is TRBJ2-7 and V is TRBV29-1; 7 bases are shared with TRBD2. The CDR3 totals 15 residues. The J segment lost 2 bases and the V segment lost 3 bases, leaving 10 bases of the junction unmatched. Looked up from germline, CDR1 is SQVTM and CDR2 is ANQGSEA. The CDR3 DNA sequence: TGCAGCGTTGAGATCCCGGGACTAAAACCCTACGAGCAGTACTTC. Amino acid sequence: CSVEIPGLKPYEQYF.

The chain is built from TRBV29-1 and TRBJ2-1, with a tentative D call TRBD2 (5 bases). The CDR3 length is 15 residues. Germline assignment: CDR1 SQVTM and CDR2 ANQGSEA. The V end was cut by 3 bases, the J end by 0 bases, with 12 bases between. Here the CDR3 DNA reads TGCAGCGTTGAGTCCGGGGAGAGCTCCTACAATGAGCAGTTCTTC. As protein: CSVESGESSYNEQFF.

This clone was seen a single time. The chain couples TRBV30 to TRBJ2-7, with TRBD2 matching over 7 bases. The CDR3 contains 14 residues. The V gene's germline CDR1 is GTSNPN and CDR2 SVGIG (reference sequence). V trimming: 0 bases; J trimming: 5 bases; junction bases outside the gene matches: 7. CDR3 in DNA: TGTGCCTGGAGTGTAGCCAGCGGGATCCACGAGCAGTACTTC. Amino acid sequence: CAWSVASGIHEQYF. Full variable domain (missing parts from reference TRBV30 and TRBJ2-7): SQTIHQWPATLVQPVGSPLSLECTVEGTSNPNLYWYRQAAGRGLQLLFYSVGIGQISSEVPQNLSASRPQDRQFILSSKKLLLSDSGFYLCAWSVASGIHEQYFGPGTRLTVT.

The chain links TRBV2 to TRBJ1-2, with TRBD1 identical over 10 bases. V gave up 7 bases and J gave up 2 bases; unmatched junction bases: 1. Germline V gene sequence: CDR1 SNHLY, CDR2 FYNNEI. The CDR3 has 13 amino acids. DNA of the CDR3: TGTGCCAGCAAGGGACAGGGGAACTATGGCTACACCTTC. It translates to CASKGQGNYGYTF.

The V call is TRBV7-6, the J call TRBJ2-1, with 12 nucleotides matching TRBD2. Germline V gene sequence: CDR1 SGHVS, CDR2 FNYEAQ. CDR3 length equals 17 residues. With V trimmed by 3 bases and J by 8 bases, 11 bases remained unmatched. CDR3 loop: CASSFRLAGAGLYEQFF. Written as DNA, the CDR3 is TGTGCCAGCAGCTTTCGACTAGCGGGAGCAGGCTTATATGAGCAGTTCTTC.

The chain joins TRBV11-2 to TRBJ2-7; D call uncertain. The V end was cut by 3 bases, the J end by 6 bases, with 9 bases between. The CDR3 loop spans 12 amino acids. Germline CDR1 and CDR2: SGHAT and FQNNGV. CDR3 residues: CASSFSFFEQYF. The CDR3 DNA reads TGTGCCAGCAGCTTTAGCTTTTTCGAGCAGTACTTC. Filled out from reference TRBV11-2 and TRBJ2-7, the complete variable domain reads EAGVAQSPRYKIIEKRQSVAFWCNPISGHATLYWYQQILGQGPKLLIQFQNNGVVDDSQLPKDRFSAERLKGVDSTLKIQPAKLEDSAVYLCASSFSFFEQYFGPGTRLTVT.

This clone was detected once. The rearrangement links TRBV6-5 to TRBJ2-7; D uncertain. Looked up from germline, CDR1 is MNHEY and CDR2 is SVGAGI. With 6 bases removed from V and 5 bases from J, the gap between germline ends came to 11 bases. The CDR3 has 12 amino acids. The DNA of the CDR3 is TGTGCCAGCAGCCGCAGGTGGAACGAGCAGTACTTC. Translated: CASSRRWNEQYF.

For this clone: Additional DNA sequences in this sample encode the identical CDR3. The chain links TRBV10-3 to TRBJ2-1; TRBD2 matches at 11 bases. CDR3 size: 14 residues. CDR1 is ENHRY and CDR2 is SYGVKD in the germline V gene. Losses at the gene ends were 8 bases for V and 8 bases for J; bases not matched to a gene: 8. For the CDR3, the DNA is TGTGCCATCCGTACTAGCGGGAGCTCCGATGAGCAGTTCTTC. Translating it yields CAIRTSGSSDEQFF.